Each of the 14 T cell receptor beta chains below was sequenced from the same sample in a study of identical twins. TCRdb analysed the 5' RACE reads with MiXCR anew, one entry per CDR3 protein. The sample holds approximately 410,000 distinct CDR3 sequences, 15% to 20% seen once. The sample consisted of naive T cells sorted from blood. The receptor source for this set is a man aged 50-59 years in good health.

This clonotype was counted a few times. V gene TRBV6-1 combines with J gene TRBJ2-7; D remains ambiguous. Germline CDR1 MNHNS, CDR2 SASEGT. The CDR3 runs 13 residues. Trimming shortened V by 7 bases and J by 7 bases, and 17 bases separated the two germline ends. The CDR3 DNA reads as TGTGCCAGCATGAACGGCCTCAAAAGTGAGCAGTACTTC. Residues: CASMNGLKSEQYF.

This clonotype came up many times. This chain connects TRBV6-1 to TRBJ2-3; D may be TRBD1 (5 bases). V lost 2 bases, J lost 1 base, and 10 bases lay in between. The CDR3 is made up of 15 amino acids. Germline lookup yields CDR1 MNHNS and CDR2 SASEGT. DNA of the CDR3: TGTGCCAGCAGTGAACAGGGATTAGGCACAGATACGCAGTATTTT. It specifies CASSEQGLGTDTQYF.

This clonotype has only one observation. The rearrangement links TRBV2 to TRBJ2-1, with TRBD2 as a possible D gene (5 bases). Germline lookup yields CDR1 SNHLY and CDR2 FYNNEI. V was cut by 3 bases and J by 0 bases, with 9 bases left in between. The CDR3 is made up of 15 amino acids. The CDR3 loop is CASSELGSSYNEQFF. Written as DNA, the CDR3 is TGTGCCAGCAGTGAGTTGGGGAGCTCCTACAATGAGCAGTTCTTC.

The V gene is TRBV30, the J gene TRBJ2-3; D call uncertain. CDR3 length: 12 amino acids. Trimming stripped 1 base from V and 4 bases from J, with 6 bases between. In germline, CDR1 is GTSNPN, CDR2 SVGIG (reference sequence). The CDR3 DNA is TGTGCCTGGAGTGCTATCCCAGATACGCAGTATTTT. Encoded protein: CAWSAIPDTQYF.

This clonotype came up many times. The chain uses TRBV6-1 and TRBJ1-5; tentative D call: TRBD1 (6 bases). Between the trimmed V and J ends, which lost 4 bases and 7 bases, there was a span of 11 bases. The CDR3 sequence is 13 residues long. Germline V CDR1 and CDR2: MNHNS, SASEGT. In DNA, the CDR3 is TGTGCCAGCAGTGGAACAGGGCAGCAGCCCCAGCATTTT. Translating gives CASSGTGQQPQHF.

This clonotype was recorded many times. The rearrangement uses TRBV19 and TRBJ2-5; the match to TRBD2 covers 7 bases. The CDR3 extends over 13 amino acids. Germline V gives CDR1 LNHDA, CDR2 SQIVND (reference sequence). With 6 bases clipped from V and 6 bases from J, the junction kept 7 bases outside the gene matches. CDR3 region: CASSPTSSQTQYF. In DNA form, the CDR3 reads TGTGCCAGTAGCCCGACTAGCTCGCAGACCCAGTACTTC.

This rearrangement joins TRBV28 to TRBJ2-7; D is possibly TRBD1 or TRBD2 (5 bases each). V dropped 3 bases and J dropped 3 bases, with 15 bases sitting between them. Germline values: CDR1 MDHEN, CDR2 SYDVKM. The CDR3 has 15 residues. The CDR3 DNA sequence: TGTGCCAGCAGTTTGCCTAGGGACCGTGGCTACGAGCAGTACTTC. Translation: CASSLPRDRGYEQYF. Full variable domain (remainder filled in from reference TRBV28 and TRBJ2-7): DVKVTQSSRYLVKRTGEKVFLECVQDMDHENMFWYRQDPGLGLRLIYFSYDVKMKEKGDIPEGYSVSREKKERFSLILESASTNQTSMYLCASSLPRDRGYEQYFGPGTRLTVT.

The chain uses TRBV27 and TRBJ2-5; no clear D gene. The CDR3 contains 13 residues. Germline V CDR1 and CDR2: MNHEY, SMNVEV (reference sequence). Trimming cost V 6 bases and J 1 base, with 9 bases left between them. CDR3 in DNA: TGTGCCAGCAGAGTCGCAGTCCAAGAGACCCAGTACTTC. As protein: CASRVAVQETQYF.

The CDR3 reads CASSVGQGIYTQYF. The CDR3 bases are TGTGCCAGCAGTGTGGGACAGGGTATCTATACGCAGTATTTT. This rearrangement joins TRBV6-2 or TRBV6-3 to TRBJ2-3; TRBD1 matches at 9 bases. Germline V CDR1 and CDR2: MNHEY, SVGEGT. J was trimmed by 7 bases and V by 5 bases; bases with no gene match: 7. CDR3 size: 14 residues.

The sample holds a few counts of this clonotype. The J gene is TRBJ2-2, the V gene TRBV29-1; unclear D gene. This CDR3 has 14 residues. Trimming cost V 5 bases and J 0 bases, with 10 bases left between them. Germline lookup yields CDR1 SQVTM and CDR2 ANQGSEA. In DNA, the CDR3 is TGCAGCGTTAGAATCGCCTCGAACACCGGGGAGCTGTTTTTT. Translation gives CSVRIASNTGELFF.

In its sample, this clonotype was seen a few times. V and J are TRBV12-3 or TRBV12-4 and TRBJ2-1; D perhaps matches TRBD2 (7 bases). This CDR3 has 16 amino acids. V lost 2 bases and J lost 7, with 18 bases in between. CDR3 in amino acids: CASSLSRGAIYNEQFF. The CDR3 nucleotides are TGTGCCAGCAGTTTATCCCGGGGGGCAATTTATAATGAGCAGTTCTTC.

The chain combines TRBV11-1 with TRBJ2-6; TRBD1 agrees at 9 bases. CDR1 and CDR2 from the germline V gene are SGHAT and FQDESV (reference sequence). There are 18 residues in the CDR3. The V gene end was trimmed by 5 bases and the J gene end by 0 bases; junction bases not matched to a gene: 8. The CDR3 DNA sequence: TGTGCCAGCAGCGCGTGGGACAGGGCCGGCTCTGGGGCCAACGTCCTGACTTTC. Protein product: CASSAWDRAGSGANVLTF.

A single count supports this clonotype. The chain is built from TRBV5-5 and TRBJ1-6; 8 positions match TRBD1. The J segment lost 5 bases and the V segment lost 2 bases, leaving 3 bases of the junction unmatched. The CDR3 length is 15 residues. Germline V gene lookup returns CDR1 SGHKS and CDR2 YYEKEE (reference sequence). CDR3 nucleotide sequence: TGTGCCAGCAGCTTAGGGGACAGGAATAATTCACCCCTCCACTTT. Encoded protein: CASSLGDRNNSPLHF.

Only a few counts were recorded for this clonotype. The chain links TRBV11-1 to TRBJ2-5; 7 bases match TRBD1. Germline V gene sequence: CDR1 SGHAT, CDR2 FQDESV (reference sequence). V was clipped by 5 bases and J by 5 bases; unmatched bases: 8. This CDR3 comprises 14 residues. The CDR3 sequence is CASSTRQGGETQYF. Written as DNA, the CDR3 is TGTGCCAGCAGCACGAGACAGGGCGGGGAGACCCAGTACTTC.